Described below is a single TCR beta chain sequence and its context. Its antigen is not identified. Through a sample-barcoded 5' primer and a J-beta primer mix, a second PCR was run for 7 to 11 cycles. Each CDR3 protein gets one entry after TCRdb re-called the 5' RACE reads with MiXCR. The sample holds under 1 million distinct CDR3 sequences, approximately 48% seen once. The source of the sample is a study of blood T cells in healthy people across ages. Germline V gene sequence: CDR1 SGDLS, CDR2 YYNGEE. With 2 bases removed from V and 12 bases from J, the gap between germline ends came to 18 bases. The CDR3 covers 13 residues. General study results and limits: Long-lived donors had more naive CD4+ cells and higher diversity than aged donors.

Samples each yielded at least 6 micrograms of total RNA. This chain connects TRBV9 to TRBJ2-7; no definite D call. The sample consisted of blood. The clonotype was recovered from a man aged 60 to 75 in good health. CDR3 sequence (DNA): TGTGCCAGCAGCGTTGGAACAGAAGAGACCCGGTACTTC. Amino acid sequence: CASSVGTEETRYF.